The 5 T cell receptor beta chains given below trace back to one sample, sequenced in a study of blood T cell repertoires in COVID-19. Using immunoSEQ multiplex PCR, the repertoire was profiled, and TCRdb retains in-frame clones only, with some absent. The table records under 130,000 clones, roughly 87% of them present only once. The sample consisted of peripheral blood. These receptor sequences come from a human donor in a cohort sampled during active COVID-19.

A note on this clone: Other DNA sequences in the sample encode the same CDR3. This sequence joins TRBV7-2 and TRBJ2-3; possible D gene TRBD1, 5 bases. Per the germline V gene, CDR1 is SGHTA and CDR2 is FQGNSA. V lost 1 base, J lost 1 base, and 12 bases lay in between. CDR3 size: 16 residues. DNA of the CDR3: TGTGCCAGCAGCTTAGGAGGCAGGGTGGGCACAGATACGCAGTATTTT. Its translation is CASSLGGRVGTDTQYF.

Here the CDR3 DNA reads TGTGCCAGCAGTCCCGGGACAGGGGACCAAGAGACCCAGTACTTC. It yields the protein CASSPGTGDQETQYF. The V and J genes are TRBV28 and TRBJ2-5; 10 nucleotides agree with TRBD1. Trimming took 5 bases from V and 0 from J; bases not matched to a gene: 3. CDR1 is MDHEN, CDR2 SYDVKM, per germline. The CDR3 contains 15 residues.

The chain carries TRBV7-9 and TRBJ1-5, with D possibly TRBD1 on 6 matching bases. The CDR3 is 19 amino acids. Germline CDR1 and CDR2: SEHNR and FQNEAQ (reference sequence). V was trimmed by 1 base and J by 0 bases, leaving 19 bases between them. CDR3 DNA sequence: TGTGCCAGCAGCTTAGGAGGGGTGGGACATGGGATTAGCAATCAGCCCCAGCATTTT. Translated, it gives CASSLGGVGHGISNQPQHF.

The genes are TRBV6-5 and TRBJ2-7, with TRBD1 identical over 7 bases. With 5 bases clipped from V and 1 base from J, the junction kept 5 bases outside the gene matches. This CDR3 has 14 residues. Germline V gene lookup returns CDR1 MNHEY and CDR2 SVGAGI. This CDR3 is CASSRRQGSYEQYF. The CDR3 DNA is TGTGCCAGCAGTCGGAGACAGGGATCCTACGAGCAGTACTTC.

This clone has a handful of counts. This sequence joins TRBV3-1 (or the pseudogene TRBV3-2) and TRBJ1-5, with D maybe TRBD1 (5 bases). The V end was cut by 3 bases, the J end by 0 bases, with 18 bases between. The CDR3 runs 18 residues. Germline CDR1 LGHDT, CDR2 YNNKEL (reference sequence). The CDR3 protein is CASSHGHADPYSNQPQHF. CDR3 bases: TGTGCCAGCAGCCATGGACACGCCGACCCATATAGCAATCAGCCCCAGCATTTT.